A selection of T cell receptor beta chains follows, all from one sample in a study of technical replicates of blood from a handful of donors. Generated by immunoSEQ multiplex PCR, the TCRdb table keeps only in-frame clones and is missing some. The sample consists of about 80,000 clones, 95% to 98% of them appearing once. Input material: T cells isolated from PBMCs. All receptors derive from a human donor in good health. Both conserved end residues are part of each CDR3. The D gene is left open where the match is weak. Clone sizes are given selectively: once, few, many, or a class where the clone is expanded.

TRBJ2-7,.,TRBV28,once,CASTLGRITYEQYF,TGTGCCAGCACTTTGGGCAGGATTACCTACGAGCAGTACTTC
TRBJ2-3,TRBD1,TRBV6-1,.,CASSVRPGQSTDTQYF,TGTGCCAGCAGTGTTCGACCGGGACAGTCCACAGATACGCAGTATTTT
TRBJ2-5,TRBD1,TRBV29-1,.,CSARGTGEETQYF,TGCAGCGCCCGAGGGACAGGGGAAGAGACCCAGTACTTC
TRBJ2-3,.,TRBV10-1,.,CASSEFGESTDTQYF,TGCGCCAGCAGTGAATTCGGGGAAAGCACAGATACGCAGTATTTT
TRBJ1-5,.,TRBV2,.,CASSVRQGNQPQHF,TGTGCCAGCAGCGTTCGACAGGGCAATCAGCCCCAGCATTTT
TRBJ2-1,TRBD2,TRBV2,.,CASTGGRDNEQFF,TGTGCCAGCACCGGCGGGAGGGACAATGAGCAGTTCTTC
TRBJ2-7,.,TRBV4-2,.,CASSHTRELYEQYF,TGTGCCAGCAGCCATACCCGGGAACTCTACGAGCAGTACTTC
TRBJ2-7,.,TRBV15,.,CATSRERDGTYEQYF,TGTGCCACCAGCAGAGAGCGCGACGGGACCTACGAGCAGTACTTC
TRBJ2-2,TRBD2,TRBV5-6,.,CASSLWGSGRNTGELFF,TGTGCCAGCAGCCTCTGGGGTAGCGGGAGGAACACCGGGGAGCTGTTTTTT
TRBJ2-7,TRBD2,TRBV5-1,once,CASSLPSGSNEQYF,TGCGCCAGCAGCTTGCCTAGCGGGAGTAACGAGCAGTACTTC
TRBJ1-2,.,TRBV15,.,CATSIDRLDYGYTF,TGTGCCACCAGCATCGACAGGCTCGACTATGGCTACACCTTC
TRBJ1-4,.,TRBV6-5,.,CASRPTWGGEKLFF,TGTGCCAGCAGGCCGACGTGGGGAGGTGAAAAACTGTTTTTT
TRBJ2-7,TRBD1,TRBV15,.,CATSRNPTGGSYEQYF,TGTGCCACCAGCAGAAATCCGACAGGGGGCTCCTACGAGCAGTACTTC
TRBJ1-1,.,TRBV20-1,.,CSAMREVEAFF,TGCAGTGCTATGAGGGAGGTTGAAGCTTTCTTT
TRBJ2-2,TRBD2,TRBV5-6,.,CASSLTSGMGELFF,TGTGCCAGCAGCTTGACTAGCGGGATGGGGGAGCTGTTTTTT
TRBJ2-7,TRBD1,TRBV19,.,CASSMGQVFYEQYF,TGTGCCAGTAGTATGGGACAGGTCTTTTACGAGCAGTACTTC
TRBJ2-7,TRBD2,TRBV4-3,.,CASSQDRSGSGYEQYF,TGCGCCAGCAGCCAAGATCGGAGCGGGAGTGGTTACGAGCAGTACTTC
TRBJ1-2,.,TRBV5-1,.,CASSPENYGYTF,TGCGCCAGCAGCCCTGAGAACTATGGCTACACCTTC
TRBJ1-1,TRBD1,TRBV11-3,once,CASSSEGQGATEAFF,TGTGCCAGCAGCTCCGAGGGACAGGGGGCCACTGAAGCTTTCTTT
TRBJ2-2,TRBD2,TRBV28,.,CASSFLAGGANTGELFF,TGTGCCAGCAGTTTCCTAGCGGGAGGCGCGAACACCGGGGAGCTGTTTTTT
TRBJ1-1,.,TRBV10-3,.,CAISDFQRVNTEAFF,TGTGCCATCAGTGATTTCCAGAGGGTGAACACTGAAGCTTTCTTT
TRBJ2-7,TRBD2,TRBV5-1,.,CASSSSGRAYEQYF,TGCGCCAGCAGCTCTAGCGGGAGAGCTTACGAGCAGTACTTC
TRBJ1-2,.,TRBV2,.,CASSREQGHGYTF,TGTGCCAGCAGTCGTGAACAGGGCCATGGCTACACCTTC
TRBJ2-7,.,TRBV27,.,CASSLSTGEASYEQYF,TGTGCCAGCAGTTTATCTACAGGGGAGGCCTCCTACGAGCAGTACTTC
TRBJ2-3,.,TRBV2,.,CASRSERGLTDTQYF,TGTGCCAGCAGATCAGAGAGGGGACTCACCGATACGCAGTATTTT
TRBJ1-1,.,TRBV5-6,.,CASSFRYPVLTEAFF,TGTGCCAGCAGCTTTAGATACCCGGTCCTCACTGAAGCTTTCTTT
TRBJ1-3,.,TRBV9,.,CASSVAGAGNTIYF,TGTGCCAGCAGCGTAGCAGGGGCGGGAAACACCATATATTTT
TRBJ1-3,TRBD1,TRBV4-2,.,CASSQDRGLGNTIYF,TGTGCCAGCAGCCAGGACAGGGGGCTAGGAAACACCATATATTTT
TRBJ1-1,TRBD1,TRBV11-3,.,CASSLDRRSMNTEAFF,TGTGCCAGCAGCTTGGACAGGAGATCTATGAACACTGAAGCTTTCTTT
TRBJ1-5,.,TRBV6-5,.,CASSLRGNQPQHF,TGTGCCAGCAGTTTAAGAGGGAATCAGCCCCAGCATTTT
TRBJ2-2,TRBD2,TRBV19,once,CASSIGRGLASTGELFF,TGTGCCAGTAGTATAGGTAGGGGACTAGCAAGCACCGGGGAGCTGTTTTTT
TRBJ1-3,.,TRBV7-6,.,CASSQSGGGSGNTIYF,TGTGCCAGCAGCCAGTCCGGGGGTGGGTCCGGAAACACCATATATTTT
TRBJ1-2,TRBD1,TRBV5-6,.,CASRIEGASEGYTF,TGTGCCAGCAGAATCGAGGGGGCATCGGAGGGCTACACCTTC
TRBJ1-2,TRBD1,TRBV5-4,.,CASSPGTDNYGYTF,TGTGCCAGCAGCCCCGGGACAGATAACTATGGCTACACCTTC
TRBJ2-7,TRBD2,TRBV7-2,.,CASSPGLRSYEQYF,TGTGCCAGCAGCCCGGGACTACGCTCCTACGAGCAGTACTTC
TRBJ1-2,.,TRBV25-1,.,CASSELAGYGYTF,TGTGCCAGCAGTGAATTGGCAGGGTATGGCTACACCTTC
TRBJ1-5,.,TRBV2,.,CASSGQGSGQPQHF,TGTGCCAGCAGTGGGCAGGGGTCGGGACAGCCCCAGCATTTT
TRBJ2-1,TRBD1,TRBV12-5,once,CASGLVQGASYNEQFF,TGTGCTAGTGGTTTGGTGCAGGGGGCGTCCTACAATGAGCAGTTCTTC
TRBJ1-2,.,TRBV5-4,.,CASRIWGANYGYTF,TGTGCCAGCAGAATTTGGGGGGCTAACTATGGCTACACCTTC
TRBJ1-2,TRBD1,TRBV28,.,CAVYLGQGGSYGYTF,TGTGCCGTATACCTAGGACAGGGGGGTAGCTATGGCTACACCTTC
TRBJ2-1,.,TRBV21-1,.,CASSKVCSGRYNEQFF,TGTGCCAGCAGCAAAGTTTGTAGCGGGAGATACAATGAGCAGTTCTTC
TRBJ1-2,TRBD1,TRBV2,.,CASSATTGAPINGYTF,TGTGCCAGCAGTGCTACTACAGGGGCCCCCATAAATGGCTACACCTTC
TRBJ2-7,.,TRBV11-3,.,CASSPSGGPSYEQYF,TGTGCCAGCAGCCCGAGTGGTGGGCCCTCATACGAGCAGTACTTC
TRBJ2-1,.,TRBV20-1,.,CSVIGEGEQFF,TGCAGTGTTATCGGGGAAGGTGAGCAGTTCTTC
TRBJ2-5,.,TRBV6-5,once,CASRRQETQYF,TGTGCCAGCAGGCGTCAAGAGACCCAGTACTTC
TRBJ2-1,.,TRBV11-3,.,CASSLESEQFF,TGTGCCAGCAGCTTAGAGAGTGAGCAGTTCTTC
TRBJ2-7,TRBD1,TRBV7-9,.,CASSLGGQTYEQYF,TGTGCCAGCAGCTTAGGGGGACAGACCTACGAGCAGTACTTC
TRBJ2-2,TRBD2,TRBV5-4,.,CASTSGRVKNTGELFF,TGTGCCTCGACTAGCGGGAGGGTAAAGAACACCGGGGAGCTGTTTTTT